Following are 21 T cell receptor beta chains from one sample sequenced in a study of blood T cell repertoires in COVID-19. The data were produced by immunoSEQ multiplex PCR, yet TCRdb's version contains in-frame clones alone and is incomplete. The sample includes about 210,000 clones, about 87% of them seen just once. Sequences were obtained from PBMCs or T cells enriched from blood (not recorded which). The receptors shown here come from a man aged 18 to 30 with acute COVID-19.

Of note for this clone: No DNA is shown, since the ends of the CDR3 on it are uncertain; the CDR3 is the one TCRdb lists. V gene TRBV5-1 combines with J gene TRBJ2-7; the table's D call TRBD1 went unverified against the DNA. The germline V gene encodes CDR1 SGHRS and CDR2 YFSETQ. The CDR3 is 17 residues long, ends included. The CDR3 loop reads CASSLDEFGTGNYEQYF.

The gene calls are TRBV5-4 and TRBJ2-5, with D possibly matching TRBD1 (5 bases). Germline V gene lookup returns CDR1 SGHNT and CDR2 YYREEE (reference sequence). The germline V and J ends were trimmed by 7 bases and 0 bases, with 13 bases remaining between them. The CDR3 sequence is 14 residues long. The CDR3 is CASHRKGYQETQYF. DNA of the CDR3: TGTGCCAGCCATAGAAAGGGGTACCAAGAGACCCAGTACTTC.

Points on this clone: The same CDR3 can be traced to other DNA sequences in this sample. The gene calls are TRBV12-3 or TRBV12-4 and TRBJ1-2; no clear D. The CDR3 runs to 12 residues. The V gene lost 5 bases and the J gene lost 4 bases, with 8 bases spanning the gap. The CDR3 DNA reads TGTGCCAGCAGTGGAGGACGCTATGGCTACACCTTC. This encodes CASSGGRYGYTF.

V gene TRBV28 combines with J gene TRBJ2-1, with no clear D. The germline gives CDR1 MDHEN, CDR2 SYDVKM. The CDR3 runs 12 residues. V lost 3 bases and J lost 4, with 4 bases in between. The CDR3 bases are TGTGCCAGCAGTTTGGAGTACAATGAGCAGTTCTTC. Protein product: CASSLEYNEQFF.

The chain carries TRBV4-1 and TRBJ1-5; D not certain. This CDR3 has 16 residues. Trimming took off 4 bases at V and 9 bases at J, with 22 bases between the two ends. CDR1 MGHRA and CDR2 YSYEKL come from the germline V gene. CDR3: CASSLTLDTSGRPQHF. The CDR3 DNA sequence: TGCGCCAGCAGCCTCACCCTTGACACGTCGGGAAGGCCCCAGCATTTT.

This clone has a handful of counts. The CDR3 here is CASSLDKSYEQYF. Here the CDR3 DNA reads TGTGCCAGCAGCTTGGACAAGTCCTACGAGCAGTACTTC. The chain combines TRBV7-3 with TRBJ2-7; weak D call: TRBD1 (5 bases). The length of the CDR3 is 13 residues. Between the trimmed V and J ends, which lost 3 bases and 1 base, there was a span of 7 bases. Germline V lookup: CDR1 SGHTA, CDR2 FQGTGA.

The chain is built from TRBV7-9 and TRBJ1-1; a possible D gene is TRBD1 (6 bases). Germline V gene sequence: CDR1 SEHNR, CDR2 FQNEAQ (reference sequence). This CDR3 spans 15 amino acids. V was clipped by 3 bases and J by 5 bases, with 16 bases between them. The CDR3 here is CASSLGPTGLTEAFF. The DNA of the CDR3 is TGTGCCAGCAGCTTGGGGCCTACAGGGTTAACTGAAGCTTTCTTT.

The genes are TRBV25-1 and TRBJ2-1; 7 positions match TRBD1. Per the germline V gene, CDR1 is MGHDK and CDR2 is SYGVNS. V lost 5 bases and J lost 7; bases outside the gene matches: 14. The CDR3 loop spans 16 amino acids. Here the CDR3 DNA reads TGTGCCAGCAGTACCGAGAAACAGGGGATGGTAAATGAGCAGTTCTTC. It is translated as CASSTEKQGMVNEQFF.

This rearrangement joins TRBV30 to TRBJ2-5, with 10 bases aligning to TRBD1. V trimming: 5 bases; J trimming: 5 bases; junction bases outside the gene matches: 8. Germline V CDR1 and CDR2: GTSNPN, SVGIG (reference sequence). There are 14 residues in the CDR3. The DNA of the CDR3 is TGTGCCTGGTCCTGGACAGGGGGAGCGGAGACCCAGTACTTC. Protein sequence: CAWSWTGGAETQYF.

The chain couples TRBV24-1 to TRBJ2-1; perhaps TRBD2 as D (8 bases). V was pared by 4 bases and J by 6 bases, with 18 bases between. Germline assignment: CDR1 KGHDR and CDR2 SFDVKD. The CDR3 length is 16 residues. CDR3 nucleotides: TGTGCCACCAGTGAGCCAGCGGGAGAGGGGGCCAATGAGCAGTTCTTC. As protein: CATSEPAGEGANEQFF.

This sequence joins TRBV30 and TRBJ2-6, with D perhaps TRBD2 (6 bases). V gave up 4 bases and J gave up 2 bases, with 9 bases separating them. The CDR3 is made up of 14 amino acids. Germline loops: CDR1 GTSNPN, CDR2 SVGIG (reference sequence). CDR3 in DNA: TGTGCCTGGATGGGGGAGGCTGGGGCCAACGTCCTGACTTTC. It codes for CAWMGEAGANVLTF.

This clone was detected a few times. The chain carries TRBV7-8 and TRBJ2-7; 7 bases are a match to TRBD2. After removal of 3 bases from V and 7 bases from J, the junction contained 12 bases not matched to a gene. The germline V gene encodes CDR1 SGHVS and CDR2 FQNEAQ. The CDR3 is made up of 15 amino acids. CDR3 region: CASSFSSRETWEQYF. CDR3 DNA: TGTGCCAGCAGCTTTTCCTCGCGGGAGACTTGGGAGCAGTACTTC.

The chain carries TRBV15 and TRBJ1-6, with D possibly matching TRBD1 (5 bases). Germline V lookup: CDR1 LNHNV, CDR2 YYDKDF (reference sequence). V was pared by 0 bases and J by 4 bases, with 19 bases between. The CDR3 consists of 19 residues. In DNA, the CDR3 is TGTGCCACCAGCAGAGATCGATTGGAAAGGGCAGGGTATAATTCACCCCTCCACTTT. It is translated as CATSRDRLERAGYNSPLHF. The full variable domain, in which reference TRBV15 and TRBJ1-6 provide the parts outside the CDR3, is DAMVIQNPRYQVTQFGKPVTLSCSQTLNHNVMYWYQQKSSQAPKLLFHYYDKDFNNEADTPDNFQSRRPNTSFCFLDIRSPGLGDTAMYLCATSRDRLERAGYNSPLHFGNGTRLTVT.

CDR3 nucleotides: TGTGCCAGCAGTCGACTAGCGGGAGGGTCGGATGAGCAGTTCTTC. Protein: CASSRLAGGSDEQFF. The rearrangement links TRBV6-5 to TRBJ2-1; TRBD2 aligns across 14 bases. V lost 5 bases to trimming and J lost 8 bases; unmatched junction nucleotides: 5. Germline V lookup: CDR1 MNHEY, CDR2 SVGAGI. CDR3 length: 15 amino acids.

The chain uses TRBV7-9 and TRBJ1-1, with TRBD1 identical over 9 bases. Per germline, CDR1 SEHNR and CDR2 FQNEAQ (reference sequence). The CDR3 spans 16 residues. J lost 0 bases, V lost 4 bases, and 6 bases had no gene match. CDR3 in DNA: TGTGCCAGCAGCTACTCGGGACAGGGCTTGAACACTGAAGCTTTCTTT. It specifies CASSYSGQGLNTEAFF.

On this clone itself: The sample has other DNA sequences that encode this CDR3 too. The chain uses TRBV29-1 and TRBJ2-7, with D possibly being TRBD2 (5 bases). The CDR3 totals 11 residues. Germline V gives CDR1 SQVTM, CDR2 ANQGSEA. Trimming removed 3 bases at V and 2 bases at J, with 5 bases between. Written as DNA, the CDR3 is TGCAGCGTTGAGAGGGCCTACGAGCAGTACTTC. Translating gives CSVERAYEQYF.

The J gene is TRBJ1-2, the V gene TRBV25-1, with TRBD1 identical over 7 bases. With 7 bases clipped from V and 8 bases from J, the junction kept 10 bases outside the gene matches. The germline gives CDR1 MGHDK, CDR2 SYGVNS. The CDR3 has 13 residues. This chain's CDR3 is CASTLTGDLGYTF. CDR3 bases: TGTGCCAGCACCCTCACAGGGGATTTGGGCTACACCTTC.

The V gene is TRBV15, the J gene TRBJ2-7; D is unclear. The V gene's germline CDR1 is LNHNV and CDR2 YYDKDF (reference sequence). V lost 0 bases, J lost 0 bases, and 9 bases lay in between. The CDR3 covers 15 residues. DNA for the CDR3: TGTGCCACCAGCAGAGATTCGAGCCCCTCCTACGAGCAGTACTTC. Protein product: CATSRDSSPSYEQYF.

This rearrangement joins TRBV7-2 to TRBJ1-3; the D is unclear. V lost 3 bases and J 0 bases, leaving 9 bases between the germline ends. Germline values: CDR1 SGHTA, CDR2 FQGNSA. The CDR3 has 15 amino acids. This CDR3 is CASSFAFGSGNTIYF. The CDR3 DNA reads as TGTGCCAGCAGCTTTGCGTTTGGCTCTGGAAACACCATATATTTT.

In its sample, this clone was seen a few times. The chain has TRBV30 and TRBJ1-2; D is unresolved. Trimming removed 2 bases at V and 4 bases at J, with 11 bases between. Germline V lookup: CDR1 GTSNPN, CDR2 SVGIG (reference sequence). The CDR3 runs 13 residues. The DNA of the CDR3 is TGTGCCTGGAGTTCCACAGAAACCTATGGCTACACCTTC. Its protein is CAWSSTETYGYTF.

The chain joins TRBV2 to TRBJ2-7; 9 nucleotides align to TRBD1. Unmatched junction bases numbered 3, after V lost 0 bases and J lost 3 bases. CDR1 and CDR2 (germline): SNHLY, FYNNEI. The CDR3 is made up of 15 amino acids. CDR3 bases: TGTGCCAGCAGTGAAGCGGACAGGGGAATCTACGAGCAGTACTTC. Encoded protein: CASSEADRGIYEQYF.